This entry lists 21 T cell receptor beta chains sequenced from one sample in a study of OX40 agonist ivuxolimab in advanced cancers. Libraries were prepared through the immunoSEQ multiplex PCR assay. The clones in this table, taken by TCRdb from immuneACCESS, are in-frame only. Not every clone is retained; where verified, under half of the shortfall comes from an unresolved V gene, and the cause of the rest is unknown. This sample holds tens of thousands of clones; under 90% were observed only once. 2.4% of the sample is taken by the ten largest. The source was CD4+ or CD8+ T cells sorted from blood, collected in a trial of the OX40 agonist ivuxolimab. These TCRs come from an adult with an advanced solid tumor such as melanoma, head and neck, liver or kidney cancer.

The chain combines TRBV11-3 with TRBJ1-2, with 11 positions matching TRBD1. This CDR3 spans 17 amino acids. CDR1 and CDR2 (germline): SGHNT, YENEEA. The junction had 6 bases not matched to a gene; V was cut back by 0 bases and J by 3 bases. In DNA form, the CDR3 reads TGTGCCAGCAGCTTAGATAGTCGGACAGGGGGCCACTATGGCTACACCTTC. This sequence encodes CASSLDSRTGGHYGYTF.

The gene calls are TRBV6-5 and TRBJ2-5, with 8 bases fitting TRBD1. CDR3 size: 15 residues. V was clipped by 0 bases and J by 2 bases; unmatched bases: 2. Germline V gives CDR1 MNHEY, CDR2 SVGAGI. CDR3 sequence reads: CASSYSGQVQETQYF. The CDR3 DNA is TGTGCCAGCAGTTACTCGGGACAGGTACAAGAGACCCAGTACTTC.

This chain connects TRBV10-3 to TRBJ2-7; 8 bases map to TRBD2. Germline values: CDR1 ENHRY, CDR2 SYGVKD. The CDR3 is made up of 15 amino acids. V gave up 6 bases and J gave up 7 bases; unmatched junction bases: 14. CDR3 nucleotide sequence: TGTGCCATCAGGGCTGCGGGGGGCGTTCTTCGGGAGCAGTACTTC. Amino acid sequence: CAIRAAGGVLREQYF.

The chain couples TRBV20-1 to TRBJ1-1; no reliable D call. CDR1 DFQATT and CDR2 SNEGSKA come from the germline V gene (reference sequence). The CDR3 is 11 amino acids. V was clipped by 6 bases and J by 11 bases, with 16 bases between them. The CDR3 nucleotides read TGCAGTGCCGTTCGACAATTGCTGGCTTTCTTT. Translating gives CSAVRQLLAFF.

The chain couples TRBV7-2 to TRBJ2-4; TRBD1 might be the D (6 bases). CDR1 and CDR2 (germline): SGHTA, FQGNSA. This CDR3 has 15 amino acids. Trimming pared 0 bases from V and 0 bases from J, leaving 6 bases between. The CDR3: CASSLARGAKNIQYF. In DNA form, the CDR3 reads TGTGCCAGCAGCTTAGCCAGGGGAGCCAAAAACATTCAGTACTTC.

This clone was picked up one time. The chain recombines TRBV27 with TRBJ1-1, with TRBD1 as a possible D gene (5 bases). With 5 bases removed from V and 7 bases from J, the gap between germline ends came to 14 bases. This CDR3 comprises 13 residues. Germline-derived CDR1 and CDR2 are MNHEY and SMNVEV (reference sequence). CDR3 residues: CASSLRVQGEAFF. For the CDR3, the DNA is TGTGCCAGCAGTCTCCGCGTTCAGGGTGAAGCTTTCTTT.

A few counts support this clone. The chain employs TRBV9 and TRBJ2-1; D unresolved. This CDR3 contains 15 residues. Between the trimmed V and J ends, which lost 6 bases and 10 bases, there was a span of 23 bases. The germline gives CDR1 SGDLS, CDR2 YYNGEE. CDR3 amino acids: CASNPGNFRVREQFF. CDR3 DNA sequence: TGTGCCAGCAACCCTGGGAATTTCCGTGTAAGAGAGCAGTTCTTC. Full variable domain (missing parts from reference TRBV9 and TRBJ2-1): DSGVTQTPKHLITATGQRVTLRCSPRSGDLSVYWYQQSLDQGLQFLIQYYNGEERAKGNILERFSAQQFPDLHSELNLSSLELGDSALYFCASNPGNFRVREQFFGPGTRLTVL.

The rearrangement links TRBV10-3 to TRBJ2-6; perhaps TRBD2 as D (6 bases). In germline, CDR1 is ENHRY, CDR2 SYGVKD. Trimming took off 7 bases at V and 0 bases at J, with 13 bases between the two ends. This CDR3 has 16 amino acids. The CDR3 DNA follows: TGTGCCATCACCGCGGGACTTCTCTCTGGGGCCAACGTCCTGACTTTC. This sequence encodes CAITAGLLSGANVLTF.

The J gene is TRBJ1-1, the V gene TRBV30; D uncertain. Germline lookup yields CDR1 GTSNPN and CDR2 SVGIG (reference sequence). V lost 2 bases, J lost 0 bases, and 7 bases lay in between. This CDR3 spans 13 amino acids. CDR3 residues: CAWSSLMNTEAFF. Written as DNA, the CDR3 is TGTGCCTGGAGTTCCCTAATGAACACTGAAGCTTTCTTT.

The CDR3 reads CASSFGVGGNTIYF. The CDR3 region has the DNA TGTGCCAGCAGCTTTGGGGTTGGTGGAAACACCATATATTTT. V gene TRBV9 combines with J gene TRBJ1-3; no clear D gene. Germline CDR1 SGDLS, CDR2 YYNGEE. CDR3 length: 14 residues. V was trimmed by 4 bases and J by 3 bases, leaving 11 bases between them.

This clone was found a few times. The chain joins TRBV7-2 to TRBJ1-6; D is uncertain. V lost 6 bases to trimming and J lost 10 bases, with 13 bases between them. The CDR3 spans 13 residues. Germline loops: CDR1 SGHTA, CDR2 FQGNSA. CDR3 sequence (DNA): TGTGCCAGCAGGACGGGTTTGGTGTCACCCCTCCACTTT. Amino acids: CASRTGLVSPLHF.

The chain links TRBV5-4 to TRBJ1-2, with D possibly being TRBD1 (5 bases). The CDR3 is 15 residues long. V was trimmed by 4 bases and J by 0 bases, leaving 13 bases between them. Germline-derived CDR1 and CDR2 are SGHNT and YYREEE (reference sequence). CDR3 sequence: CASSVDRYSNYGYTF. The CDR3 DNA is TGTGCCAGCAGCGTTGACAGATACTCTAACTATGGCTACACCTTC.

The J gene is TRBJ1-4, the V gene TRBV6-5, with TRBD1 as a possible D gene (6 bases). The CDR3 covers 14 residues. CDR1 and CDR2 from the germline V gene are MNHEY and SVGAGI. With 6 bases removed from V and 2 bases from J, the gap between germline ends came to 10 bases. For the CDR3, the DNA is TGTGCCAGCAGAAACAGGGAGACTAATGAAAAACTGTTTTTT. This codes for CASRNRETNEKLFF.

The chain recombines TRBV5-1 with TRBJ2-7; tentatively, D is TRBD1 (5 bases). Germline lookup yields CDR1 SGHRS and CDR2 YFSETQ. The CDR3 has 16 amino acids. Trimming shortened V by 4 bases and J by 3 bases, and 20 bases separated the two germline ends. The chain's CDR3 is CASSPRQSPSSYEQYF. For the CDR3, the DNA is TGCGCCAGCAGCCCCAGACAGAGCCCCTCGAGCTACGAGCAGTACTTC.

The rearrangement links TRBV5-1 to TRBJ1-4; TRBD1 might be the D (5 bases). V lost 7 bases, J lost 3 bases, and 13 bases lay in between. CDR3 size: 14 residues. CDR1 is SGHRS, CDR2 YFSETQ, per germline. CDR3 coding DNA: TGCGCCAGCTCAGACGGACAAGCTAATGAAAAACTGTTTTTT. Translated, it gives CASSDGQANEKLFF.

This clone has just a few counts. The CDR3 sequence: CASSPTTWGNQPQHF. The CDR3, as DNA: TGTGCCAGCAGCCCTACCACGTGGGGGAATCAGCCCCAGCATTTT. The V call is TRBV5-8, the J call TRBJ1-5; TRBD1 might be the D (5 bases). The CDR3 runs to 15 residues. Trimming removed 4 bases at V and 4 bases at J, with 15 bases between. From germline, CDR1 is SGHTS and CDR2 YDEGEE.

This chain joins TRBV28 and TRBJ1-5; maybe TRBD1 (6 bases). V was shortened by 5 bases and J by 5 bases, with 19 bases between the two germline ends. This CDR3 spans 16 amino acids. Germline lookup yields CDR1 MDHEN and CDR2 SYDVKM. The CDR3 is CASSGFVGARDQPQHF. CDR3 nucleotide sequence: TGTGCCAGCAGTGGGTTCGTGGGGGCGAGGGATCAGCCCCAGCATTTT. Supplemented by reference TRBV28 and TRBJ1-5, the full variable domain reads DVKVTQSSRYLVKRTGEKVFLECVQDMDHENMFWYRQDPGLGLRLIYFSYDVKMKEKGDIPEGYSVSREKKERFSLILESASTNQTSMYLCASSGFVGARDQPQHFGDGTRLSIL.

The genes are TRBV30 and TRBJ1-1; D is uncertain. The CDR3 contains 16 residues. Trimming pared 0 bases from V and 0 bases from J, leaving 14 bases between. The germline V gene encodes CDR1 GTSNPN and CDR2 SVGIG (reference sequence). The CDR3 sequence is CAWSVPQAPMNTEAFF. In DNA, the CDR3 is TGTGCCTGGAGTGTTCCCCAGGCACCGATGAACACTGAAGCTTTCTTT.

J is TRBJ2-7 and V is TRBV6-4, with TRBD1 matching 10 bases. Germline CDR1 MRHNA, CDR2 SNTAGT. This CDR3 has 17 residues. Trimming cost V 6 bases and J 6 bases; bases outside gene matches: 17. CDR3 loop: CASSDSDRGRLAGEQYF. CDR3 sequence (DNA): TGTGCCAGCAGCGATAGTGACAGGGGGCGTCTAGCGGGCGAGCAGTACTTC.

The chain joins TRBV5-1 to TRBJ1-5, with a tentative D call TRBD1 (5 bases). V shed 0 bases and J shed 4 bases, with 14 bases lying between them. Germline V lookup: CDR1 SGHRS, CDR2 YFSETQ. This CDR3 has 16 residues. The CDR3 spells CASSLEGPVSNQPQHF. CDR3 sequence (DNA): TGCGCCAGCAGCTTGGAGGGACCAGTATCTAATCAGCCCCAGCATTTT.

The V call is TRBV21-1, the J call TRBJ2-3; TRBD2 was called by the table and not checked on the DNA. TRBV21-1 is flagged as a pseudogene. The CDR3 runs to 17 residues. CDR3 in amino acids: CASSKVRLAGITDTQYF. The CDR3 coding sequence is TGTGCCAGCAGCAAAGTGAGACTAGCGGGAATTACAGATACGCAGTATTTT.